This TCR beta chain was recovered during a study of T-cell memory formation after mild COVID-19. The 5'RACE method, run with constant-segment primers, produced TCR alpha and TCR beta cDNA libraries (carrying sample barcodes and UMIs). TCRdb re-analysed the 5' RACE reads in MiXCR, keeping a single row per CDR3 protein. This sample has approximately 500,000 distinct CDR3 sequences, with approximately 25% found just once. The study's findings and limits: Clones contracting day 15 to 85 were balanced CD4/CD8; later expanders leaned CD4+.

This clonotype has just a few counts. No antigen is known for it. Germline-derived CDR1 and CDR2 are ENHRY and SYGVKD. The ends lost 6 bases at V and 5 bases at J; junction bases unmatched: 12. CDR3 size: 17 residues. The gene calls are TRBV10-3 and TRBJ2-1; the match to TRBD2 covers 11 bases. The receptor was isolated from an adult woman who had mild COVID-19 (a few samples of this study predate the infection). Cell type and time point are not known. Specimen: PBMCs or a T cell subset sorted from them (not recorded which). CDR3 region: CAIRGVVGTSGHNEQFF. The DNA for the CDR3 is TGTGCCATCAGGGGCGTGGTTGGGACTAGCGGACACAATGAGCAGTTCTTC.